This T cell receptor (beta chain) was found in a study of blood T cell repertoires in COVID-19. Study at large: Specimens from acute and convalescent COVID-19 originated in the United States, Italy and Spain.

Authors' processing steps: Estimated nucleated cell counts came from reference gene primer amplification. Profiling relied on immunoSEQ multiplex PCR, and the TCRdb table lists in-frame clones only, not all of them. V, J and clone size reflect that table, while D and trimming were determined from the DNA. The sample lists about 56,000 clones; less than 90% were seen once. CDR1 and CDR2 from the germline V gene are MNHEY and SVGAGI. The V segment lost 10 bases and the J segment 7 bases; nucleotides outside the gene matches: 11. CDR3 size: 15 residues. The sequence derives from a woman of 80 years or more with acute or convalescent COVID-19. The chain carries TRBV6-5 and TRBJ1-5; 12 bases agree with TRBD1. Source material: peripheral blood. CDR3 residues: CATRWGQGAGQPQHF. The CDR3 bases are TGTGCCACCCGGTGGGGACAGGGGGCAGGGCAGCCCCAGCATTTT.